Shown below are 13 T cell receptor beta chains from a single sample sequenced in a study of T cell changes during pregnancy in multiple sclerosis (dated by TCRdb to between 2017 and 2020). The library was generated by the immunoSEQ multiplex PCR assay. Here the immuneACCESS table is served through TCRdb, limited to in-frame sequences with V and J called. Missing clones are a known gap in these copies; in checked studies unresolved V genes cover under half, and the rest lacks a known reason. This sample holds under 95,000 clones; 94% were observed only once. Around 0.97% of the sample belongs to the ten largest clones. This specimen consisted of peripheral blood, obtained in the second trimester of pregnancy. The receptors were sampled from a female donor in good health, enrolled as a control in a pregnancy study.

V is TRBV9 and J is TRBJ2-7; the match to TRBD2 covers 8 bases. From germline, CDR1 is SGDLS and CDR2 YYNGEE. The CDR3 has 15 residues. Unmatched junction bases numbered 4, after V lost 0 bases and J lost 2 bases. CDR3 residues: CASSVGLAGTYEQYF. DNA for the CDR3: TGTGCCAGCAGCGTAGGGCTAGCGGGTACCTACGAGCAGTACTTC.

Written as DNA, the CDR3 is TGTGCCAGCAGAACCCCGACTAGCGGAGGCCAGTACTTC. This codes for CASRTPTSGGQYF. This chain joins TRBV2 and TRBJ2-5; 9 nucleotides match TRBD2. V lost 6 bases and J lost 10; bases outside the gene matches: 9. Germline-derived CDR1 and CDR2 are SNHLY and FYNNEI. The CDR3 spans 13 residues.

The chain uses TRBV6-1 and TRBJ2-7, with 8 bases identical to TRBD2. This CDR3 contains 14 residues. V shed 3 bases and J 7 bases; nucleotides not matched to a gene: 8. The V gene's germline CDR1 is MNHNS and CDR2 SASEGT. DNA of the CDR3: TGTGCCAGCAGTGACGGGGCGGGAGGTGGGGAGCAGTACTTC. Its protein is CASSDGAGGGEQYF.

V is TRBV2 and J is TRBJ2-3, with D maybe TRBD2 (6 bases). V lost 3 bases, J lost 8 bases, and 12 bases lay in between. CDR1 is SNHLY and CDR2 is FYNNEI in the germline V gene. This CDR3 comprises 13 residues. The CDR3 loop reads CASSDSLGGTQYF. In DNA, the CDR3 is TGTGCCAGCAGTGACTCCCTCGGGGGTACGCAGTATTTT.

The rearrangement joins TRBV7-6 to TRBJ2-5; 8 positions match TRBD2. Germline V gene data show CDR1 as SGHVS and CDR2 as FNYEAQ. Germline trimming cut 5 bases from V and 5 bases from J; bases unmatched to any gene: 10. The CDR3 has 15 amino acids. Written as DNA, the CDR3 is TGTGCCAGCAGCAAAACTAGCGGCACCAAGGAGACCCAGTACTTC. The encoded protein is CASSKTSGTKETQYF. The variable domain in full, completed from reference TRBV7-6 and TRBJ2-5, reads GAGVSQSPRYKVTKRGQDVALRCDPISGHVSLYWYRQALGQGPEFLTYFNYEAQQDKSGLPNDRFSAERPEGSISTLTIQRTEQRDSAMYRCASSKTSGTKETQYFGPGTRLLVL.

The chain is built from TRBV5-4 and TRBJ2-3; D uncertain. V was pared by 4 bases and J by 6 bases, with 12 bases between. The CDR3 has 13 amino acids. Germline CDR1 reads SGHNT; CDR2 reads YYREEE (reference sequence). CDR3 residues: CASSPPPRDTQYF. DNA for the CDR3: TGTGCCAGCAGCCCTCCCCCGAGGGATACGCAGTATTTT.

The V gene is TRBV28, the J gene TRBJ2-6, with D perhaps matching TRBD1 (6 bases). The CDR3 spans 13 residues. Trimming took off 6 bases at V and 7 bases at J, with 10 bases between the two ends. From germline, CDR1 is MDHEN and CDR2 SYDVKM. The CDR3 loop reads CASSPGTANVLTF. CDR3 nucleotides: TGTGCCAGCAGCCCCGGGACAGCCAACGTCCTGACTTTC.

There are a few counts of this clone. V usage is TRBV7-7 and J usage is TRBJ2-7, with D uncertain. Germline V gene data show CDR1 as SSHAT and CDR2 as FNYEAQ (reference sequence). Trimming left V 5 bases short and J 5 bases short, with 16 bases between. CDR3 length: 14 amino acids. In DNA, the CDR3 is TGTGCCAGCAGCCAAATCACCCCAGTACACGAGCAGTACTTC. It encodes CASSQITPVHEQYF. The whole variable domain, filled in from reference TRBV7-7 and TRBJ2-7, reads GAGVSQSPRYKVTKRGQDVTLRCDPISSHATLYWYQQALGQGPEFLTYFNYEAQPDKSGLPSDRFSAERPEGSISTLTIQRTEQRDSAMYRCASSQITPVHEQYFGPGTRLTVT.

This sequence joins TRBV25-1 and TRBJ2-3; tentative D call: TRBD2 (6 bases). Germline V gene lookup returns CDR1 MGHDK and CDR2 SYGVNS. This CDR3 is 16 amino acids long. Trimming took off 4 bases at V and 2 bases at J, with 16 bases between the two ends. The CDR3 loop is CASSVGGGFYTDTQYF. CDR3 DNA sequence: TGTGCCAGCAGTGTGGGGGGAGGCTTTTACACAGATACGCAGTATTTT.

This chain uses TRBV6-5 with TRBJ1-3; the match to TRBD1 covers 8 bases. V trimming: 5 bases; J trimming: 5 bases; junction bases outside the gene matches: 5. This CDR3 has 14 residues. Germline V gives CDR1 MNHEY, CDR2 SVGAGI. The CDR3 DNA reads TGTGCCAGCAGTACAGGGGGTAAAAGAAACACCATATATTTT. Amino acids: CASSTGGKRNTIYF.

The chain joins TRBV7-9 to TRBJ1-3; 7 positions agree with TRBD1. CDR1 SEHNR and CDR2 FQNEAQ come from the germline V gene (reference sequence). The CDR3 has 14 residues. Unmatched junction bases numbered 4, after V lost 5 bases and J lost 3 bases. The CDR3 spells CASSEGQVGNTIYF. As DNA, the CDR3 is TGTGCCAGCAGCGAAGGACAGGTTGGAAACACCATATATTTT.

V usage is TRBV2 and J usage is TRBJ2-1; no clear D gene. Trimming took off 4 bases at V and 6 bases at J, with 10 bases between the two ends. Germline lookup yields CDR1 SNHLY and CDR2 FYNNEI. This CDR3 has 13 residues. CDR3 sequence reads: CASSGVGGNEQFF. The CDR3 nucleotides read TGTGCCAGCAGTGGGGTTGGCGGCAATGAGCAGTTCTTC.

The chain links TRBV1 to TRBJ2-7; the tabulated D call, TRBD2, remains unverified against the DNA. TRBV1 is assigned pseudogene status. The CDR3 loop spans 15 amino acids. Here the CDR3 reads CTSSQEIPSSYEQYF. The CDR3 bases are TGCACCAGCAGCCAAGAGATTCCTAGCTCCTACGAGCAGTACTTC.